One and the same sample provided the 26 T cell receptor beta chains below, sequenced in a study of blood T cell repertoires in COVID-19 (dated by TCRdb to 2020 to 2021). Library preparation used the immunoSEQ multiplex PCR assay. In its TCRdb copy, this immuneACCESS table keeps in-frame sequences only and misses some clones. Where compared with another copy, unresolved V genes explain less than half of these, and the others have no known cause. The sample table shows 110,000 to 150,000 clones, and about 84% are seen once. The ten most abundant clones make up 5% to 7.5% of the sample. The sample comprised peripheral blood. The origin of the receptors is a human donor in a cohort sampled during active COVID-19.

V usage is TRBV4-2 and J usage is TRBJ1-2, with 8 bases identical to TRBD1. CDR1 is LGHNA, CDR2 YNFKEQ, per germline. The CDR3 is 15 residues long. With V trimmed by 5 bases and J by 2 bases, 7 bases remained unmatched. This CDR3 reads CASSTRDRKNYGYTF. Written as DNA, the CDR3 is TGTGCCAGCAGCACCCGGGACAGGAAAAACTATGGCTACACCTTC.

This chain connects TRBV11-1 to TRBJ2-3; D not certain. The V end lost 2 bases, the J end lost 1 base, and 7 bases lay between the germline ends. Germline CDR1 and CDR2: SGHAT and FQDESV (reference sequence). The CDR3 covers 14 residues. CDR3: CASSLPKRTDTQYF. The DNA for the CDR3 is TGTGCCAGCAGCTTACCAAAGCGCACAGATACGCAGTATTTT.

The V gene is TRBV4-2, the J gene TRBJ1-1, with 9 bases lining up with TRBD1. This CDR3 region has 17 residues. Trimming at V came to 3 bases and at J to 7 bases, leaving 15 bases not matched to a gene. From germline, CDR1 is LGHNA and CDR2 YNFKEQ. The CDR3 sequence is CASSQREDRGGSVEAFF. Written as DNA, the CDR3 is TGTGCCAGCAGCCAGAGGGAAGACAGGGGGGGAAGTGTTGAAGCTTTCTTT.

The V and J genes are TRBV9 and TRBJ1-2; 9 bases line up with TRBD1. CDR1 and CDR2 from the germline V gene are SGDLS and YYNGEE. With 3 bases clipped from V and 7 bases from J, the junction kept 13 bases outside the gene matches. The CDR3 totals 16 residues. For the CDR3, the DNA is TGTGCCAGCAGCGCCCCACTACAGGGGGCGGTTGGTGGCTACACCTTC. It encodes CASSAPLQGAVGGYTF.

This clone has a handful of counts. The chain has TRBV28 and TRBJ2-7, with TRBD2 identical over 9 bases. Germline lookup yields CDR1 MDHEN and CDR2 SYDVKM. V was clipped by 7 bases and J by 2 bases; unmatched bases: 12. This CDR3 spans 16 amino acids. As DNA, the CDR3 is TGTGCCAGCATGACCAGACTAGCGGTGCAGCCCTACGAGCAGTACTTC. Translated, it gives CASMTRLAVQPYEQYF.

This chain links TRBV27 with TRBJ2-3; a weak D match, TRBD2 (5 bases). CDR3 size: 14 residues. Between the trimmed V and J ends, which lost 2 bases and 5 bases, there was a span of 11 bases. Germline V gene lookup returns CDR1 MNHEY and CDR2 SMNVEV (reference sequence). DNA for the CDR3: TGTGCCAGCAGTTTAGGGAGTAGTAGAGATACGCAGTATTTT. Protein sequence: CASSLGSSRDTQYF.

V gene TRBV5-1 combines with J gene TRBJ1-1; D is perhaps TRBD1 (5 bases). CDR1 and CDR2 from the germline V gene are SGHRS and YFSETQ. This CDR3 has 17 amino acids. Trimming left V 0 bases short and J 1 base short, with 16 bases between. Here the CDR3 reads CASSLEELQGSNTEAFF. The CDR3 coding sequence is TGCGCCAGCAGCTTGGAAGAGTTGCAGGGATCGAACACTGAAGCTTTCTTT.

The rearrangement joins TRBV6-1 to TRBJ1-2; TRBD1 aligns across 10 bases. The CDR3 has 15 residues. Germline assignment: CDR1 MNHNS and CDR2 SASEGT. Trimming took 5 bases from V and 5 from J; bases not matched to a gene: 8. CDR3 loop: CASSSRQGAPYGYTF. The CDR3 DNA reads TGTGCCAGCAGTTCTAGACAGGGGGCGCCATATGGCTACACCTTC.

The count of this clone is one. This rearrangement joins TRBV24-1 to TRBJ2-3; perhaps TRBD1 as D (6 bases). Germline values: CDR1 KGHDR, CDR2 SFDVKD. V lost 9 bases and J lost 0, with 15 bases in between. This CDR3 contains 15 residues. The CDR3: CATPPPGASTDTQYF. CDR3 sequence (DNA): TGTGCCACCCCACCCCCAGGGGCGAGCACAGATACGCAGTATTTT.

This clone was seen only a few times. J is TRBJ1-1 and V is TRBV7-2; TRBD1 is a possible D gene (5 bases). V dropped 4 bases and J dropped 4 bases, with 10 bases sitting between them. The germline CDR1 and CDR2 sequences are SGHTA and FQGNSA. The CDR3 totals 13 residues. CDR3 region: CASSSGWGTEAFF. CDR3 DNA sequence: TGTGCCAGCAGCTCAGGGTGGGGCACTGAAGCTTTCTTT.

The J gene is TRBJ2-3, the V gene TRBV19; 9 bases are a match to TRBD2. CDR3 length: 15 residues. After removal of 7 bases from V and 1 base from J, the junction contained 6 bases not matched to a gene. The germline V gene encodes CDR1 LNHDA and CDR2 SQIVND (reference sequence). The CDR3 DNA reads as TGTGCCAGTAAGGCGGAGCGGGGGGGCACAGATACGCAGTATTTT. Translation: CASKAERGGTDTQYF.

The rearrangement links TRBV2 to TRBJ1-6; a weak D match, TRBD1 (6 bases). This CDR3 region has 15 residues. Germline values: CDR1 SNHLY, CDR2 FYNNEI. V was shortened by 6 bases and J by 4 bases, with 13 bases between the two germline ends. The CDR3 bases are TGTGCCAGCAGCAGGGGTCTGCCGTATAATTCACCCCTCCACTTT. This encodes CASSRGLPYNSPLHF.

This clone was seen a few times. The chain couples TRBV27 to TRBJ2-7; 8 nucleotides line up with TRBD1. The CDR3 is made up of 14 amino acids. V gave up 5 bases and J gave up 7 bases; unmatched junction bases: 10. Germline V gene lookup returns CDR1 MNHEY and CDR2 SMNVEV (reference sequence). The CDR3 reads CASSPGGAREEQYF. The CDR3 DNA reads as TGTGCCAGCAGTCCAGGGGGCGCGCGGGAAGAGCAGTACTTC.

The V gene is TRBV19, the J gene TRBJ1-2, with D perhaps matching TRBD1 (5 bases). The CDR3 runs 12 residues. The V end lost 4 bases, the J end lost 7 bases, and 10 bases lay between the germline ends. Germline CDR1 and CDR2: LNHDA and SQIVND (reference sequence). CDR3: CASSTGRVGYTF. DNA of the CDR3: TGTGCCAGTAGTACAGGGAGGGTTGGCTACACCTTC.

The chain is built from TRBV7-6 and TRBJ2-3, with 8 bases aligning to TRBD2. With 2 bases clipped from V and 0 bases from J, the junction kept 1 base outside the gene matches. CDR1 is SGHVS, CDR2 FNYEAQ, per germline. CDR3 length: 15 residues. CDR3 protein: CASSLRGGSTDTQYF. Written as DNA, the CDR3 is TGTGCCAGCAGCTTACGGGGGGGCAGCACAGATACGCAGTATTTT.

The chain carries TRBV7-2 and TRBJ2-6; 11 nucleotides match TRBD1. The V gene's germline CDR1 is SGHTA and CDR2 FQGNSA. CDR3 length equals 19 residues. J was trimmed by 0 bases and V by 1 base; bases with no gene match: 5. The CDR3 bases are TGTGCCAGCAGCTTAGTGGGACAGGGGGTGAGCTCTGGGGCCAACGTCCTGACTTTC. It codes for CASSLVGQGVSSGANVLTF.

This clone was seen a handful of times. The chain has TRBV6-5 and TRBJ1-1, with D tentatively TRBD1 (5 bases). V was pared by 2 bases and J by 0 bases, with 10 bases between. CDR3 length: 15 amino acids. Germline lookup yields CDR1 MNHEY and CDR2 SVGAGI. The CDR3 here is CASSYGPGMNTEAFF. For the CDR3, the DNA is TGTGCCAGCAGTTACGGTCCAGGGATGAACACTGAAGCTTTCTTT.

J is TRBJ2-2 and V is TRBV9, with D perhaps TRBD1 (5 bases). Trimming took off 0 bases at V and 0 bases at J, with 6 bases between the two ends. CDR3 length: 15 amino acids. Germline loops: CDR1 SGDLS, CDR2 YYNGEE. CDR3 nucleotides: TGTGCCAGCAGCGTAGCGACAGCGAACACCGGGGAGCTGTTTTTT. Protein: CASSVATANTGELFF. The whole variable domain, filled in from reference TRBV9 and TRBJ2-2, reads DSGVTQTPKHLITATGQRVTLRCSPRSGDLSVYWYQQSLDQGLQFLIQYYNGEERAKGNILERFSAQQFPDLHSELNLSSLELGDSALYFCASSVATANTGELFFGEGSRLTVL.

The V call is TRBV19, the J call TRBJ2-6, with D perhaps matching TRBD2 (5 bases). V was cut by 10 bases and J by 2 bases, with 6 bases left in between. Germline V gene sequence: CDR1 LNHDA, CDR2 SQIVND (reference sequence). The CDR3 is 12 residues long. The CDR3 region has the DNA TGTGCCACCGGGACTGGGGCCAACGTCCTGACTTTC. Amino acids: CATGTGANVLTF. Complete variable domain (other parts from reference TRBV19 and TRBJ2-6): DGGITQSPKYLFRKEGQNVTLSCEQNLNHDAMYWYRQDPGQGLRLIYYSQIVNDFQKGDIAEGYSVSREKKESFPLTVTSAQKNPTAFYLCATGTGANVLTFGAGSRLTVL.

The chain carries TRBV2 and TRBJ2-2; 7 nucleotides line up with TRBD1. Germline V gene data show CDR1 as SNHLY and CDR2 as FYNNEI. V dropped 7 bases and J dropped 0; count of bases not matched to a gene: 2. The CDR3 extends over 14 amino acids. CDR3 bases: TGTGCCAGCAAACAGGGGACGAACACCGGGGAGCTGTTTTTT. Translating gives CASKQGTNTGELFF.

This clone was observed at least ten times. The chain employs TRBV4-3 and TRBJ1-3; 7 positions match TRBD1. In germline, CDR1 is LGHNA, CDR2 YSLEER. V dropped 4 bases and J dropped 0; count of bases not matched to a gene: 6. The CDR3 is 16 amino acids. This CDR3 reads CASSPDRDSSGNTIYF. The CDR3 coding sequence is TGCGCCAGCAGCCCGGACCGGGACAGCTCTGGAAACACCATATATTTT.

J is TRBJ1-5 and V is TRBV29-1; 7 bases match TRBD1. Germline V gene sequence: CDR1 SQVTM, CDR2 ANQGSEA. CDR3 length equals 13 residues. V lost 4 bases to trimming and J lost 4 bases; unmatched junction nucleotides: 4. CDR3 protein: CSVGDSENQPQHF. Here the CDR3 DNA reads TGCAGCGTTGGGGACAGTGAGAATCAGCCCCAGCATTTT.

The gene calls are TRBV5-5 and TRBJ2-5; D possibly corresponds to TRBD2 (5 bases). The ends were cut back, 2 bases at V and 2 bases at J, with 16 bases in the middle. Germline V gene lookup returns CDR1 SGHKS and CDR2 YYEKEE (reference sequence). The CDR3 runs 16 residues. The DNA of the CDR3 is TGTGCCAGCAGCTTCCTATCGGGGAGTTTGCAAGAGACCCAGTACTTC. Amino acid sequence: CASSFLSGSLQETQYF.

The V and J genes are TRBV6-5 and TRBJ1-5; D possibly corresponds to TRBD1 (5 bases). Trimming took 7 bases from V and 7 from J, leaving 17 bases between them. This CDR3 is 14 amino acids long. Germline CDR1 is MNHEY and CDR2 is SVGAGI. CDR3 DNA: TGTGCCAGCACCCTGGGGCAGGGCGAACAGCCCCAGCATTTT. As protein: CASTLGQGEQPQHF.

A word on this clone: The sample contains more than one DNA sequence encoding this CDR3. The V gene is TRBV7-2, the J gene TRBJ1-3; D unclear. V was trimmed by 3 bases and J by 0 bases, leaving 6 bases between them. The CDR3 is 14 amino acids. Germline V gene sequence: CDR1 SGHTA, CDR2 FQGNSA. The CDR3, as DNA: TGTGCCAGCAGCTTGGGAGGCTCTGGAAACACCATATATTTT. This translates into CASSLGGSGNTIYF.

V usage is TRBV5-1 and J usage is TRBJ1-4, with a weak D call TRBD1 (5 bases). The CDR3 sequence is 19 residues long. V was trimmed by 0 bases and J by 0 bases, leaving 18 bases between them. CDR1 and CDR2 (germline): SGHRS, YFSETQ. This CDR3 is CASSLVGGIFTATNEKLFF. The CDR3, as DNA: TGCGCCAGCAGCTTGGTCGGGGGGATCTTCACAGCAACTAATGAAAAACTGTTTTTT.